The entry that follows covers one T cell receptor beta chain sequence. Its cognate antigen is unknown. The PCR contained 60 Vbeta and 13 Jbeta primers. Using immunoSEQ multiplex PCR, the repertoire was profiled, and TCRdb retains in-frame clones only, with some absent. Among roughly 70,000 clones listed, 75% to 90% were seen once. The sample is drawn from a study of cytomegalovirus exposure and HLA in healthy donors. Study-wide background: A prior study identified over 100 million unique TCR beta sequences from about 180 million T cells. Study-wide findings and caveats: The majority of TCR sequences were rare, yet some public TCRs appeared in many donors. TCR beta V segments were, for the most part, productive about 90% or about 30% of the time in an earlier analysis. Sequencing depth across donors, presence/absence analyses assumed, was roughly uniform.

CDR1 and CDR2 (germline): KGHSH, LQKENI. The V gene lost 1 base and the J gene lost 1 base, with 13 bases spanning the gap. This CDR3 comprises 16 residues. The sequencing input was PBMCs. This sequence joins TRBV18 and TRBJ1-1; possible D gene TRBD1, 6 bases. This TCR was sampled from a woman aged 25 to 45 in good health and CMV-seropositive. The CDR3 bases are TGTGCCAGCTCACCACGAGAAGTCAGGGGGAACACTGAAGCTTTCTTT. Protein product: CASSPREVRGNTEAFF.